This TCR beta chain originates from a study of T-cell reconstitution after alpha-beta-depleted transplantation in children. It was with unique molecular identifiers that the TCRbeta library was prepared. TCRdb re-analysed the PCR reads in MiXCR, keeping a single row per CDR3 protein. The sample yields about 460,000 distinct CDR3 sequences, about 10% seen once. CDR1 LNHDA and CDR2 SQIVND come from the germline V gene (reference sequence). The CDR3 has 13 amino acids. The V gene lost 3 bases and the J gene lost 3 bases, with 9 bases spanning the gap. The sample was PBMCs, mostly from graft donor cells, taken 180 days after TCRalphabeta/CD19-depleted stem cell transplant. This chain connects TRBV19 to TRBJ2-7; D is possibly TRBD2 (5 bases). The sequence derives from a female patient between 2 and 10 years old who had a stem cell transplant for aplastic anemia, so the T cells may come from the graft donor. CDR3 in amino acids: CASSIGNRYEQYF. The CDR3 nucleotides are TGTGCCAGTAGTATCGGGAACCGCTACGAGCAGTACTTC.